Sequencing of this TCR beta chain was carried out in a study of T cells in narcolepsy. Turning to the study itself: Donors had narcolepsy type 1 or type 2, or were healthy controls. General study points: HCRT-specific and TRIB2-specific autoreactive clonotypes appeared among same-patient CSF and blood CD4+ clonotypes. Blood of same and different patients, but not healthy controls, reportedly held recurring autoreactive clonotypes.

The CDR3 covers 13 residues. V was clipped by 5 bases and J by 2 bases, with 10 bases between them. Per germline, CDR1 SEHNR and CDR2 FQNEAQ (reference sequence). Turning to this clone: Its matching antigen is unknown. The same CDR3 arises from other DNA sequences in this sample as well.

Assay used: immunoSEQ multiplex PCR; TCRdb lists only in-frame clones, some missing. Counted here are about 30,000 clones, around 86% occurring once; the ten biggest clones make up approximately 0.91%. The sequenced sample consisted of CD45RA- memory CD4+ T cells from PBMCs. The V gene is TRBV7-9, the J gene TRBJ2-7; tentatively, D is TRBD1 (5 bases). The sequence derives from a human donor with narcolepsy. Here the CDR3 reads CASSPKGPYEQYF. The CDR3 DNA follows: TGTGCCAGCAGCCCAAAGGGGCCCTACGAGCAGTACTTC.